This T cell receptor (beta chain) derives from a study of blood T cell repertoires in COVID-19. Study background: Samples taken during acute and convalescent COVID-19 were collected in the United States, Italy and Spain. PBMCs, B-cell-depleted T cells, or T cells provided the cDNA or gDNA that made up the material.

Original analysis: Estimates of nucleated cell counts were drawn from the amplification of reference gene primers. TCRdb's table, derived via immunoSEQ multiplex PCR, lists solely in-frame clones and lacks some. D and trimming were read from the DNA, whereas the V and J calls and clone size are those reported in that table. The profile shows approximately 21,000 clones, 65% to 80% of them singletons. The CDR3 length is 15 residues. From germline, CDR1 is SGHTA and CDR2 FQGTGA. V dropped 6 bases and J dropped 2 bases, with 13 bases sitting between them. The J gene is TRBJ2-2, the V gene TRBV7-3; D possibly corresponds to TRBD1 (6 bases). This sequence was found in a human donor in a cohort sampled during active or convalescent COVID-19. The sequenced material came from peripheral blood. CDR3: CASSHKQGNTGELFF. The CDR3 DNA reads TGTGCCAGCAGTCATAAACAGGGTAACACCGGGGAGCTGTTTTTT.